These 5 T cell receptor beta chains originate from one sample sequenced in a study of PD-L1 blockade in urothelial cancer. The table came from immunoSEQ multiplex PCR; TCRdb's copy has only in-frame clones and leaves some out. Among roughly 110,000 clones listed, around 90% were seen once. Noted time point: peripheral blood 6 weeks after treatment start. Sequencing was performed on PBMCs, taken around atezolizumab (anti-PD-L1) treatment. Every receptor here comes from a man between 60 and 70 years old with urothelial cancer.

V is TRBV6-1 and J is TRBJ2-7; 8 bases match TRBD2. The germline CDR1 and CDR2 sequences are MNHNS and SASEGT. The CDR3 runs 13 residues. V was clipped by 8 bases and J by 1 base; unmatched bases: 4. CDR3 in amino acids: CASRVAGSYEQYF. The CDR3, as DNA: TGTGCCAGCCGAGTAGCGGGGTCCTACGAGCAGTACTTC.

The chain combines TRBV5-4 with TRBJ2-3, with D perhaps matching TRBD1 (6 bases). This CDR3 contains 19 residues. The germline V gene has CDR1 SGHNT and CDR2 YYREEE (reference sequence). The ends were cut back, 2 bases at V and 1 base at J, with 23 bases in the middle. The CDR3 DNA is TGTGCCAGCAGCTTAGGGGGTACGGGGACGTCTTGGGGCACAGATACGCAGTATTTT. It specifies CASSLGGTGTSWGTDTQYF.

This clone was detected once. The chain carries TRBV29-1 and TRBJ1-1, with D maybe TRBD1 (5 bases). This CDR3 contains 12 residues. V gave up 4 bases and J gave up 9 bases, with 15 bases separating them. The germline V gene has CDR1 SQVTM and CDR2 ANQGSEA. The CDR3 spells CSVATSGSQAFF. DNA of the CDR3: TGCAGCGTTGCGACTTCAGGGTCCCAAGCTTTCTTT.

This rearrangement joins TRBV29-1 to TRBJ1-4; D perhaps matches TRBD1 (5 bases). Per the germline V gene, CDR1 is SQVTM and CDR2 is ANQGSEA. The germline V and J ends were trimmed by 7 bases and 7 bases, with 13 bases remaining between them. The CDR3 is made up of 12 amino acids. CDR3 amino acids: CSAGVGGEKLFF. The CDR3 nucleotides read TGCAGCGCGGGGGTTGGAGGTGAAAAACTGTTTTTT.

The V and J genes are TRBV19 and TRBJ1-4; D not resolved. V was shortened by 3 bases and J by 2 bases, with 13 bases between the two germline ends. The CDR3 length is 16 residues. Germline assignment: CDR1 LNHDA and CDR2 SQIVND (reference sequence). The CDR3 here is CASSMSGAATNEKLFF. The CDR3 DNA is TGTGCCAGTAGTATGAGCGGAGCGGCGACTAATGAAAAACTGTTTTTT. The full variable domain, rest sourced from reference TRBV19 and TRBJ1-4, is DGGITQSPKYLFRKEGQNVTLSCEQNLNHDAMYWYRQDPGQGLRLIYYSQIVNDFQKGDIAEGYSVSREKKESFPLTVTSAQKNPTAFYLCASSMSGAATNEKLFFGSGTQLSVL.